This T cell receptor beta chain was captured in a study of T cells in Graves' hyperthyroidism and ophthalmopathy (dated by TCRdb to the late 2010s). About the study as a whole: Peripheral blood samples were taken at the time of initial diagnosis, prior to any treatment. Once sampling was done, hyperthyroidism patients were given methimazole at a starting dose of 30 mg daily, whereas ophthalmopathy patients were given high-dose intravenous methylprednisolone. In several Graves' hyperthyroidism patients, the study also compared T-cell repertoires from thyroid tissue with T-cell repertoires from blood. Whether ophthalmopathy could be predicted prospectively was tested in an independent validation cohort made up of under 20 hyperthyroidism patients plus 17 patients who later progressed to ophthalmopathy. The 90 to 100 discovery patients were randomly divided into training and test sets at a 7:3 ratio. To identify TCR V-J signatures that set the groups apart, the researchers used a discovery cohort of approximately 98 patients, made up of under 45 with Graves' ophthalmopathy and about 60 with stable Graves' hyperthyroidism. The paper reports TCR Vbeta CDR3 sequencing of approximately 140 peripheral blood samples: under 45 ophthalmopathy, under 80 hyperthyroidism and approximately 17 progressor patients. On the study overall, not on this receptor specifically: During validation, the model predicted progression to ophthalmopathy a median of about 6.3 months ahead of onset, with more than 60% sensitivity and roughly 72% specificity. A 13 V-J signature model separated ophthalmopathy from stable hyperthyroidism, with roughly 88% sensitivity and roughly 81% specificity in cross-validation and 80%/75% in testing. Blood samples also contained most of the expanded thyroid clonotypes (frequency above 0.001), which suggests that blood repertoires may reflect thyroid immune responses. No statistical method was used to fix the sample size in advance, and group allocation was not hidden from the investigators.

Hyperthyroidism patients were aged 18 to 65 years and newly diagnosed, with disease duration of less than 2 months. The study excluded patients with uncontrolled infections, other autoimmune diseases, pregnancy or lactation. Diagnoses relied on clinical symptoms, serum thyroxine and TRAb, thyroid ultrasound and orbital computed tomography. Blood from progressor patients was collected at the time of first diagnosis with hyperthyroidism, before any ophthalmopathy symptoms had appeared. PBMCs were separated from under 12 ml of fresh peripheral blood using Ficoll-Paque density gradient centrifugation. Patients classed as progressors first received a Graves' hyperthyroidism diagnosis and then went on to develop ophthalmopathy during follow-up. Total RNA was extracted using Trizol reagent, and RNA quality was assessed on an Agilent 2100 Bioanalyzer. The CDR3 measures 15 amino acids from cysteine to phenylalanine. Kept here is only the CDR3 DNA, which spans 45 bases and is read in frame from base 1. For CDR1 and CDR2, the germline V gene (reference sequence) lists DFQATT and SNEGSKA. The germline V and J ends show losses of 5 bases and 3 bases respectively, and no gene match explains 6 bases of the junction.

Amplification of TCR beta CDR3 regions was carried out from RNA transcripts. For the first round of RT-PCR on the TCR CDR3, the HTBI primer set was used together with the Qiagen OneStep RT-PCR kit. Libraries were constructed in a second round of multiplex PCR, after which size selection and purification were performed. Paired-end sequencing of the libraries was performed with 100 bp reads on an Illumina HiSeq2000. As for the original processing: SOAPnuke was used to process the raw data, throwing out any read that contained adapters or uncalled bases, had a mean Phred below 15, or lacked an exact constant-primer or identifier match. High-quality paired reads were merged using COPE v1.2.5, and each unique nucleotide sequence was defined as a clonotype. Clonotypes were aligned to IMGT TRBV, TRBD and TRBJ reference segments using MiTCR v1.1. The analysis included only V-J combinations with a frequency above 0.0001, which together covered 99% to 99.2% of the repertoires. A TCS score was defined as the ratio of F50 (clonal expansion) to E x V (chaos), with BLOSUM62-based TCRdist applied between CDR3 peptides within each V-J. Welch's t-statistics and random forest reduced around 520 V-J features to roughly 13, which were used in a naive Bayes classifier (R e1071). TCRdb cleaned the public reads at Q25 with fastp, built clones with MiXCR and kept in-frame beta chains. Rows are unified per CDR3 protein, each entry keeping the most common DNA and genes. Clone size and V and J calls follow TCRdb, not the original study. The sample table shows 300,000 to 450,000 distinct CDR3 sequences, and approximately 12% are seen once. Together, the top ten hold roughly 20% of the sample.

This clonotype was counted at least ten times. No antigen is known for it. Base quality data are lacking; no much larger clone is found one base away. Sequencing used blood. The receptor comes from a man aged 25-40 years with Graves' hyperthyroidism that later progressed to Graves' ophthalmopathy. Recombination joined TRBV20-1 with TRBJ2-3, with 12 junctional bases fitting TRBD2. CDR3 sequence: CSAGTTSGGTDTQYF. The DNA reads as follows: TGCAGTGCTGGGACGACTAGCGGGGGAACAGATACGCAGTATTTT.